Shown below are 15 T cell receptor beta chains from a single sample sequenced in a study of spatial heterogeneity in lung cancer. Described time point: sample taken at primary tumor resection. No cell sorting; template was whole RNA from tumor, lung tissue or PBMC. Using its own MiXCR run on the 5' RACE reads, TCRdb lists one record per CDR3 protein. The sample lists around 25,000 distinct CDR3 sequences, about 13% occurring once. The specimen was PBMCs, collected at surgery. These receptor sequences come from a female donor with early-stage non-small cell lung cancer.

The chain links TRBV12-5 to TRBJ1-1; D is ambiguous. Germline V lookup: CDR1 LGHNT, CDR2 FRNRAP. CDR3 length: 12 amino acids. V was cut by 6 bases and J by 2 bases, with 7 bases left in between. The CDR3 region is CASGFANTEAFF. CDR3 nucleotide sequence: TGTGCTAGTGGGTTCGCAAACACTGAAGCTTTCTTT.

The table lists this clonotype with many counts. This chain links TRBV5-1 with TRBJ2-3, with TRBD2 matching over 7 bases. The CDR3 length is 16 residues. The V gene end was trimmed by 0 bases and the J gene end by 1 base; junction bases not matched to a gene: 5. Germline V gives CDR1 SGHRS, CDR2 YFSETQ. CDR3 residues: CASSLGLAERTDTQYF. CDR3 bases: TGCGCCAGCAGCTTGGGGCTAGCGGAGCGCACAGATACGCAGTATTTT.

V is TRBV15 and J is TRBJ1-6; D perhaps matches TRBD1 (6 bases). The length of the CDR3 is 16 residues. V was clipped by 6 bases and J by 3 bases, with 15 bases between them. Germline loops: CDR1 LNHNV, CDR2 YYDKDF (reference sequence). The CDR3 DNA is TGTGCCACCAGGGGATCGGGGGCCGTCTATAATTCACCCCTCCACTTT. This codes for CATRGSGAVYNSPLHF.

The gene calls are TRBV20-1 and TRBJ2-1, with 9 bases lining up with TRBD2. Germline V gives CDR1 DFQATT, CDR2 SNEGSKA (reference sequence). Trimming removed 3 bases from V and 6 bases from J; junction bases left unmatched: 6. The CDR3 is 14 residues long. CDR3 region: CSARGGRAVNEQFF. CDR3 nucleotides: TGCAGTGCTAGGGGCGGGAGGGCCGTCAATGAGCAGTTCTTC.

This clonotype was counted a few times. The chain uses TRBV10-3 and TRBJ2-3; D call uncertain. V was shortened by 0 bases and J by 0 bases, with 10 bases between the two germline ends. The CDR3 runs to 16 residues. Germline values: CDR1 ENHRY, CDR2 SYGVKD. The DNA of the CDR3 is TGTGCCATCAGTGAGTCGGGCCCTACTAGCACAGATACGCAGTATTTT. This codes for CAISESGPTSTDTQYF.

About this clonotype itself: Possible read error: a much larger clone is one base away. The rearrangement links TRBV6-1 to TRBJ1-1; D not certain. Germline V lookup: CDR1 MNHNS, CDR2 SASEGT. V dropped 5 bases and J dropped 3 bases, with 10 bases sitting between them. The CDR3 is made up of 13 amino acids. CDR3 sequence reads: CASSPSGDTEAFF. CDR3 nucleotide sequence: TGTGCCAGCAGTCCGAGTGGGGACACTGAAGCTTTCTTT.

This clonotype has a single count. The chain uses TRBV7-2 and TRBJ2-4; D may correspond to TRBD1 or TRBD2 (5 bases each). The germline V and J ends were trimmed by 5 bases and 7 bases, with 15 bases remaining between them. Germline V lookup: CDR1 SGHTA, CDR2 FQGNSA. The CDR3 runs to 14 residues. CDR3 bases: TGTGCCAGCAGCACGACCGGGGACGTTAACATTCAGTACTTC. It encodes CASSTTGDVNIQYF.

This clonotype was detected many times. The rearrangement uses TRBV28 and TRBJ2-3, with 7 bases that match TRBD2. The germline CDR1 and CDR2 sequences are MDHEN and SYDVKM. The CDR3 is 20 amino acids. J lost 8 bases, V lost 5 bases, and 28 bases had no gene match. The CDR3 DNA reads TGTGCCAGCAGTCAAACCCTTTGGAGGCGGGGGTTTCGACGTGGTGGTACGCAGTATTTT. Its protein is CASSQTLWRRGFRRGGTQYF.

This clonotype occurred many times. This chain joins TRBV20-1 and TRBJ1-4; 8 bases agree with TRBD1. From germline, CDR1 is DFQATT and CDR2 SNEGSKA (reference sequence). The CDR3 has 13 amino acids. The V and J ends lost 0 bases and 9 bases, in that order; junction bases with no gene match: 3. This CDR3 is CSARDPGGQKLFF. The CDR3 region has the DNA TGCAGTGCTAGAGACCCAGGGGGCCAAAAACTGTTTTTT.

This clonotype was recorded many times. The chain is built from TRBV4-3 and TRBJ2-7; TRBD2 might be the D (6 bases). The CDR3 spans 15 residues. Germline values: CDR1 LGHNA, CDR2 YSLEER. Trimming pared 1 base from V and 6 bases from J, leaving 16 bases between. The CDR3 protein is CASSQVFGGLGEQYF. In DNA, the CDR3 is TGCGCCAGCAGCCAAGTTTTCGGGGGTCTAGGCGAGCAGTACTTC.

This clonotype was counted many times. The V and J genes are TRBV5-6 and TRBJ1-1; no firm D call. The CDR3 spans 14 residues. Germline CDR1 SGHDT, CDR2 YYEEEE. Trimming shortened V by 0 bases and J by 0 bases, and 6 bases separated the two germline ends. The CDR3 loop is CASSLVAVNTEAFF. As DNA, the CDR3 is TGTGCCAGCAGCTTGGTGGCAGTGAACACTGAAGCTTTCTTT.

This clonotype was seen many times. The CDR3 DNA is TGTGCCAGCAGTAGAGGACAGCTCACTGAAGCTTTCTTT. Translated, it gives CASSRGQLTEAFF. The chain recombines TRBV9 with TRBJ1-1; a possible D gene is TRBD1 (6 bases). CDR1 is SGDLS and CDR2 is YYNGEE in the germline V gene. This CDR3 spans 13 amino acids. Deletions cut 5 bases from V and 4 bases from J, with 12 bases between.

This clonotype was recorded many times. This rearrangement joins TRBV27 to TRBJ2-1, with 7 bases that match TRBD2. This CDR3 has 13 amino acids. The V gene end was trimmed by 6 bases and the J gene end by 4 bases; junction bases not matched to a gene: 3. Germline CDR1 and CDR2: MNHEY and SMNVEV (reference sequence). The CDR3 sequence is CASRLARYNEQFF. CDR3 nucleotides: TGTGCCAGCAGACTAGCGCGATACAATGAGCAGTTCTTC.

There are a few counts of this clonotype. The CDR3 loop is CASSHGDSRETQYF. CDR3 coding DNA: TGTGCCAGCAGCCATGGCGATAGCAGGGAGACCCAGTACTTC. The chain uses TRBV3-1 and TRBJ2-5; unclear D gene. Germline V CDR1 and CDR2: LGHDT, YNNKEL (reference sequence). The CDR3 extends over 14 amino acids. V dropped 3 bases and J dropped 5 bases, with 13 bases sitting between them.

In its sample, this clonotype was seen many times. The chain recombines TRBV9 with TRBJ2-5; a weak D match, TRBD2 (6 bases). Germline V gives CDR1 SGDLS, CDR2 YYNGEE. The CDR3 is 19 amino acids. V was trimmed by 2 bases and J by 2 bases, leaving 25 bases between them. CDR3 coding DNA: TGTGCCAGCAGCGTGGGGGGTCGGACTACGCAGGTTGGGCAAGAGACCCAGTACTTC. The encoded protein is CASSVGGRTTQVGQETQYF.